This T cell receptor beta chain comes out of a study of T cells in localized non-small cell lung cancer. Study results and limitations: Uninvolved neighboring lung showed the greatest T cell clonality, exceeding tumor. There were a median around 57 of the top 100 tumor clones appearing in adjacent lung. Multi-region tumor sequencing was not done, so intratumor heterogeneity could not be excluded.

CDR3 length equals 16 residues. The germline V gene has CDR1 MNHEY and CDR2 SVGAGI. Trimming took off 4 bases at V and 3 bases at J, with 19 bases between the two ends. Some clones are missing from TCRdb's copy, which holds only in-frame ones; the method was immunoSEQ multiplex PCR. In the table there are approximately 49,000 clones, roughly 80% of which are singletons. A note on this clone: What it binds is unknown.

This receptor was taken from a man between 40 and 75 years old with stage I squamous cell lung carcinoma. The sequenced sample was peripheral blood, obtained before any cancer treatment. The V call is TRBV6-5, the J call TRBJ2-7, with D perhaps matching TRBD1 or TRBD2 (5 bases each). The CDR3 loop is CASSSSGPGRHYEQYF. CDR3 nucleotides: TGTGCCAGCAGTTCCTCAGGACCGGGACGTCACTACGAGCAGTACTTC.